These 20 T cell receptor beta chains came from one sample sequenced in a study of monozygotic twins with inflammatory bowel disease. TCRdb re-called the 5' RACE reads and shows each CDR3 protein once, DNA omitted. This sample's table has 300,000 to 350,000 distinct CDR3 sequences. Material: blood. Every receptor here comes from a human donor with ulcerative colitis or Crohn's disease, or a healthy co-twin of an affected twin (not recorded which).

This chain connects TRBV30 to TRBJ1-5; the TRBD1 assignment by TCRdb is unverifiable without DNA. The germline V gene has CDR1 GTSNPN and CDR2 SVGIG (reference sequence). The length of the CDR3 is 14 residues. The CDR3 sequence: CAWRGTRGNQPQHF.

This chain connects TRBV28 to TRBJ1-2; TCRdb lists TRBD1, though no DNA is available to test this call. This CDR3 comprises 17 residues. The germline gives CDR1 MDHEN, CDR2 SYDVKM. CDR3 in amino acids: CASINPGQGSPTYGYTF.

This rearrangement joins TRBV12-3 or TRBV12-4 to TRBJ1-3; with no DNA, the TCRdb D assignment of TRBD1 cannot be verified. The CDR3 loop spans 14 amino acids. The CDR3 is CASSDSRSGNTIYF.

V gene TRBV20-1 combines with J gene TRBJ2-5; TCRdb names TRBD2, which stays unverified in the absence of DNA. Germline-derived CDR1 and CDR2 are DFQATT and SNEGSKA (reference sequence). The CDR3 loop spans 15 amino acids. The CDR3 reads CSARALAGMQETQYF.

This chain joins TRBV27 and TRBJ2-2; the TCRdb D gene call, TRBD1, has no DNA to confirm it. Germline CDR1 reads MNHEY; CDR2 reads SMNVEV (reference sequence). The CDR3 extends over 13 amino acids. CDR3 residues: CASSWTGAGELFF.

This chain joins TRBV12-3 or TRBV12-4 and TRBJ2-3. The CDR3 extends over 13 amino acids. The chain's CDR3 is CASSLRHSDTQYF.

The chain uses TRBV20-1 and TRBJ2-1; the D call from TCRdb, TRBD1, cannot be confirmed without DNA. The CDR3 spans 18 residues. Germline V gene data show CDR1 as DFQATT and CDR2 as SNEGSKA (reference sequence). The CDR3 loop is CSARDTLKPEIRGDEQFF.

The chain links TRBV19 to TRBJ2-3; TCRdb lists TRBD1, though no DNA is available to test this call. This CDR3 region has 13 residues. Germline V lookup: CDR1 LNHDA, CDR2 SQIVND (reference sequence). CDR3 in amino acids: CASSIPGTDTQYF.

The chain employs TRBV20-1 and TRBJ2-7; TCRdb indicates TRBD2, and absent DNA this call remains unverified. Germline V gene lookup returns CDR1 DFQATT and CDR2 SNEGSKA (reference sequence). CDR3 length: 17 residues. CDR3 region: CSARRLTKLAAFDEQYF.

This chain uses TRBV20-1 with TRBJ2-5; with no DNA, the TCRdb D assignment of TRBD1 cannot be verified. CDR1 is DFQATT, CDR2 SNEGSKA, per germline (reference sequence). The CDR3 has 15 residues. CDR3 in amino acids: CSARAGTGGIETQYF.

The genes are TRBV12-3 or TRBV12-4 and TRBJ2-6. The CDR3 is 16 residues long. This CDR3 reads CASSLDYLSGANVLTF.

The chain employs TRBV19 and TRBJ1-1; absent DNA, TCRdb's TRBD1 call cannot be checked. Germline V gene sequence: CDR1 LNHDA, CDR2 SQIVND (reference sequence). This CDR3 contains 15 residues. This CDR3 reads CASSRRRTENTEAFF.

This rearrangement joins TRBV10-3 to TRBJ1-4. Germline V CDR1 and CDR2: ENHRY, SYGVKD. This CDR3 spans 14 amino acids. The CDR3 here is CAISDSVLNEKLFF.

The chain uses TRBV7-3 and TRBJ2-1; TCRdb's D call of TRBD1 is untestable without DNA. This CDR3 comprises 16 residues. Per germline, CDR1 SGHTA and CDR2 FQGTGA. The CDR3 here is CASSFDRAQTYNEQFF. Using reference TRBV7-3 and TRBJ2-1 for the parts outside the CDR3, the full variable domain is GAGVSQTPSNKVTEKGKYVELRCDPISGHTALYWYRQSLGQGPEFLIYFQGTGAADDSGLPNDRFFAVRPEGSVSTLKIQRTERGDSAVYLCASSFDRAQTYNEQFFGPGTRLTVL.

The rearrangement links TRBV27 to TRBJ1-4; the D call of TRBD1 rests on TCRdb alone, since no DNA is present to check it. This CDR3 has 15 residues. Germline CDR1 and CDR2: MNHEY and SMNVEV (reference sequence). The chain's CDR3 is CASQKWGNSNEKLFF.

This CDR3 is CASSISGTGYTF. The chain combines TRBV3-1 with TRBJ1-2; TCRdb names TRBD1, which stays unverified in the absence of DNA. The germline gives CDR1 LGHDT, CDR2 YNNKEL (reference sequence). This CDR3 is 12 amino acids long.

The chain employs TRBV5-1 and TRBJ2-1; the TCRdb call, TRBD2, lacks DNA for checking. CDR1 SGHRS and CDR2 YFSETQ come from the germline V gene. This CDR3 is built from 17 residues. CDR3 residues: CASSLVGSGSSYNEQFF.

The chain is built from TRBV10-2 and TRBJ2-7; TCRdb's D call of TRBD2 is untestable without DNA. Germline V CDR1 and CDR2: WSHSY, SAAADI. There are 13 residues in the CDR3. The CDR3 sequence: CASSESTGTQQYF.

The chain links TRBV4-1 to TRBJ2-2. Germline CDR1 reads MGHRA; CDR2 reads YSYEKL. This CDR3 is built from 13 residues. CDR3 in amino acids: CASSQEGSGELFF.

The chain has TRBV18 and TRBJ2-7; absent DNA, TCRdb's TRBD2 call cannot be checked. The CDR3 runs 13 residues. Germline CDR1 is KGHSH and CDR2 is LQKENI. This chain's CDR3 is CASSTGLAYEQYF.